Described below is a single T cell receptor (beta chain) sequence and its context. Investigators excluded patients with uncontrolled infection, other autoimmune disease, pregnancy or lactation. The CDR3 extends over 14 amino acids. Germline V CDR1 and CDR2: DFQATT, SNEGSKA (reference sequence). V shed 4 bases and J shed 2 bases, with 15 bases lying between them. Amplified regions were TCR beta CDR3 sequences from RNA transcripts. HTBI primers drove first-round RT-PCR of the TCR CDR3. One entry per CDR3 protein, called by TCRdb with MiXCR from the multiplex PCR reads. The top ten clones hold about 30% of a sample with 450,000 to 650,000 distinct CDR3 sequences, 20% to 25% of them seen once. The sample is drawn from a study of T cells in Graves' hyperthyroidism and ophthalmopathy.

The source material was blood. The sequence was collected from a young man with Graves' hyperthyroidism. This sequence joins TRBV20-1 and TRBJ2-7, with a possible D match to TRBD1 (6 bases). The CDR3, as DNA: TGCAGTGCTACCTCAGACAGGATCCCCTACGAGCAGTACTTC. Its translation is CSATSDRIPYEQYF.